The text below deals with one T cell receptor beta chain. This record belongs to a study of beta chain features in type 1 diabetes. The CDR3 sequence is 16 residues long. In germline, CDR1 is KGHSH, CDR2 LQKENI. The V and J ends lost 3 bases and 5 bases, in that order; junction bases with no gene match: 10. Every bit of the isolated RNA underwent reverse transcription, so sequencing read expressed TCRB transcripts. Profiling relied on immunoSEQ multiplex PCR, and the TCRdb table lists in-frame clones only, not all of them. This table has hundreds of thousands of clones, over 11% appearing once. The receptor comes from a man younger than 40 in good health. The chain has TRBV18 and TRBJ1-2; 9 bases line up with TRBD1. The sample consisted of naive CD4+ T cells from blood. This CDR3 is CASSPTDGQGRYGYTF. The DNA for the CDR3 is TGTGCCAGCTCACCGACAGACGGACAGGGGAGGTATGGCTACACCTTC.